This T cell receptor beta chain was captured by sequencing in a study of cytomegalovirus exposure and HLA in healthy donors. Study-wide points: Sequencing artifact likely explains a cluster of highly shared sequence variants. As immune exposure information, only CMV serostatus was available. The authors enumerated some 170 TCR beta chains as linked to cytomegalovirus.

About this clone: Its specificity is unknown.

Primers included in the PCR were 60 Vbeta and 13 Jbeta primers. Profiled with immunoSEQ multiplex PCR; TCRdb holds only in-frame clones, not every one. This table has approximately 110,000 clones, about two thirds appearing once. Donors showed nominal health when sampled, although they likely had unrecorded immune exposures. V gave up 3 bases and J gave up 5 bases; unmatched junction bases: 8. This CDR3 is 14 amino acids long. Germline CDR1 and CDR2: SGHNT and YYREEE (reference sequence). The clonotype was recovered from a woman in her 40s in good health and CMV-seropositive. The sequenced material came from PBMCs. The chain employs TRBV5-4 and TRBJ2-7, with TRBD1 matching over 7 bases. In DNA form, the CDR3 reads TGTGCCAGCAGCTATGGACAGGTCGGCAACGAGCAGTACTTC. Amino acid sequence: CASSYGQVGNEQYF. Full variable domain (outside the CDR3, taken from reference TRBV5-4 and TRBJ2-7): ETGVTQSPTHLIKTRGQQVTLRCSSQSGHNTVSWYQQALGQGPQFIFQYYREEENGRGNFPPRFSGLQFPNYSSELNVNALELDDSALYLCASSYGQVGNEQYFGPGTRLTVT.